The 25 T cell receptor beta chains in this list originate from one sample, sequenced in a study of CD8+ T cells in alopecia areata. Isolated RNA was reverse transcribed into cDNA used as the sequencing template. Sequenced by immunoSEQ multiplex PCR; TCRdb stores in-frame clones only, minus some. The sample records under 150,000 clones, 62% being singletons. The source material was CD8+ T cells sorted from blood. These receptor sequences come from a human donor in good health.

The chain carries TRBV7-3 and TRBJ2-3; 7 positions match TRBD2. The ends lost 4 bases at V and 6 bases at J; junction bases unmatched: 4. CDR3 length: 13 residues. Germline V gene sequence: CDR1 SGHTA, CDR2 FQGTGA. DNA of the CDR3: TGTGCCAGCAGCTCGGGAGGAGTGGATACGCAGTATTTT. Translated, it gives CASSSGGVDTQYF.

The chain recombines TRBV25-1 with TRBJ2-7, with D hard to call. V lost 8 bases to trimming and J lost 3 bases, with 14 bases between them. This CDR3 has 13 amino acids. From germline, CDR1 is MGHDK and CDR2 SYGVNS. The CDR3 region has the DNA TGTGCCAGCGCCAGCGTCCTCGACTACGAGCAGTACTTC. Protein sequence: CASASVLDYEQYF.

The V and J genes are TRBV18 and TRBJ2-7; D is uncertain. Between the trimmed V and J ends, which lost 6 bases and 2 bases, there was a span of 8 bases. There are 12 residues in the CDR3. Germline assignment: CDR1 KGHSH and CDR2 LQKENI. The chain's CDR3 is CASSRAPYEQYF. In nucleotides, the CDR3 is TGTGCCAGCTCCCGCGCCCCCTACGAGCAGTACTTC.

CDR3 DNA: TGCAGCGTGACGACAGGGTGGGGTGAGCAGTTCTTC. It encodes CSVTTGWGEQFF. The chain has TRBV29-1 and TRBJ2-1, with 7 bases lining up with TRBD1. Germline values: CDR1 SQVTM, CDR2 ANQGSEA. CDR3 length equals 12 residues. Trimming cost V 6 bases and J 9 bases; bases outside gene matches: 8.

This clone was observed a few times. This rearrangement joins TRBV27 to TRBJ2-7, with 7 bases that match TRBD1. Germline assignment: CDR1 MNHEY and CDR2 SMNVEV (reference sequence). J gave up 5 bases and V 6 bases, and 4 bases lay outside the gene matches. The CDR3 contains 12 residues. The DNA of the CDR3 is TGTGCCAGCAGCACAGGGGCCCACGAGCAGTACTTC. It codes for CASSTGAHEQYF.

Regarding this clone: The sample carries other DNA sequences with the same CDR3. The rearrangement joins TRBV29-1 to TRBJ1-2; D remains unclear. The CDR3 consists of 11 residues. The germline CDR1 and CDR2 sequences are SQVTM and ANQGSEA. Trimming left V 2 bases short and J 6 bases short, with 7 bases between. The CDR3 protein is CSVETRDGYTF. The CDR3, as DNA: TGCAGCGTTGAAACGCGGGATGGCTACACCTTC.

The chain is built from TRBV7-6 and TRBJ2-3; D may be TRBD2 (5 bases). This CDR3 spans 16 amino acids. V lost 5 bases to trimming and J lost 4 bases, with 19 bases between them. Looked up from germline, CDR1 is SGHVS and CDR2 is FNYEAQ. The CDR3 DNA is TGTGCCAGCAGCCCCCTTAGCGCCGTTCTCCCAGATACGCAGTATTTT. Translating it yields CASSPLSAVLPDTQYF.

The V gene is TRBV5-1, the J gene TRBJ2-3, with unresolved D. Germline-derived CDR1 and CDR2 are SGHRS and YFSETQ. V was clipped by 0 bases and J by 3 bases, with 11 bases between them. This CDR3 has 15 residues. The CDR3: CASSLAGSRTDTQYF. DNA of the CDR3: TGCGCCAGCAGCTTGGCTGGCAGCAGGACAGATACGCAGTATTTT.

Turning to this clone: One junction end does not reproduce the germline sequence, and a read error may be involved. This chain uses TRBV29-1 with TRBJ2-7, with TRBD2 as a possible D gene (5 bases). Germline V lookup: CDR1 SQVTM, CDR2 ANQGSEA. The CDR3 is 11 residues long. The CDR3 coding sequence is TGCAGCGTTGAATTGTTATATGGACTCCACTTC. Translating it yields CSVELLYGLHF.

In its sample, this clone was seen once. The chain employs TRBV6-5 and TRBJ2-7; no clear D. The CDR3 is made up of 15 amino acids. From germline, CDR1 is MNHEY and CDR2 SVGAGI. The germline V and J ends were trimmed by 2 bases and 2 bases, with 13 bases remaining between them. The CDR3 region is CASSYGALPTYEQYF. The CDR3 DNA follows: TGTGCCAGCAGTTACGGCGCATTGCCCACCTACGAGCAGTACTTC.

The chain recombines TRBV7-9 with TRBJ2-4; D is perhaps TRBD1 (6 bases). CDR3 size: 15 residues. Germline V lookup: CDR1 SEHNR, CDR2 FQNEAQ (reference sequence). Deletions cut 1 base from V and 3 bases from J, with 10 bases between. CDR3 region: CASSLEGDGKNIQYF. CDR3 nucleotide sequence: TGTGCCAGCAGCTTAGAGGGGGATGGCAAAAACATTCAGTACTTC.

In nucleotides, the CDR3 is TGTGCCAGCAGCTTAGCGCTCACACATGGCTACACCTTC. Translated: CASSLALTHGYTF. The chain has TRBV7-9 and TRBJ1-2; D is unclear. The germline V gene has CDR1 SEHNR and CDR2 FQNEAQ (reference sequence). Trimming removed 0 bases from V and 6 bases from J, with 8 bases in between. The CDR3 loop spans 13 amino acids.

The CDR3 DNA reads TGTGCCTCCACGACAGGGGTGGATGAGCAGTTCTTC. Translation gives CASTTGVDEQFF. This sequence joins TRBV30 and TRBJ2-1, with 8 bases aligning to TRBD1. Germline V lookup: CDR1 GTSNPN, CDR2 SVGIG (reference sequence). Unmatched junction bases numbered 7, after V lost 7 bases and J lost 8 bases. The CDR3 extends over 12 amino acids. Complete variable domain (other parts from reference TRBV30 and TRBJ2-1): SQTIHQWPATLVQPVGSPLSLECTVEGTSNPNLYWYRQAAGRGLQLLFYSVGIGQISSEVPQNLSASRPQDRQFILSSKKLLLSDSGFYLCASTTGVDEQFFGPGTRLTVL.

A single count supports this clone. The chain joins TRBV27 to TRBJ2-7; the D call may be TRBD1 or TRBD2 (6 bases each). CDR1 and CDR2 (germline): MNHEY, SMNVEV (reference sequence). Trimming took off 5 bases at V and 5 bases at J, with 19 bases between the two ends. The CDR3 is made up of 15 amino acids. The DNA for the CDR3 is TGTGCCAGCAGTCCCGAGGGGGAGGAAACCCACGAGCAGTACTTC. Amino acid sequence: CASSPEGEETHEQYF.

This clone has only one observation. The chain couples TRBV4-1 to TRBJ2-5, with D perhaps TRBD1 or TRBD2 (5 bases each). CDR3 length equals 15 residues. The V and J ends lost 4 bases and 5 bases respectively, with 17 bases between them. Germline loops: CDR1 MGHRA, CDR2 YSYEKL. CDR3 region: CASSPIPGTVETQYF. The DNA for the CDR3 is TGCGCCAGCAGCCCAATTCCCGGGACCGTGGAGACCCAGTACTTC.

The chain recombines TRBV29-1 with TRBJ2-1; D assignment may be TRBD1 or TRBD2 (6 bases each). CDR1 is SQVTM and CDR2 is ANQGSEA in the germline V gene. Trimming stripped 4 bases from V and 7 bases from J, with 20 bases between. The CDR3 is 15 residues long. Here the CDR3 reads CSVANVGRGENEQFF. CDR3 nucleotides: TGCAGCGTTGCTAACGTTGGTAGGGGGGAGAATGAGCAGTTCTTC.

This rearrangement joins TRBV11-1 to TRBJ1-1; 8 nucleotides align to TRBD1. Germline loops: CDR1 SGHAT, CDR2 FQDESV (reference sequence). After removal of 5 bases from V and 10 bases from J, the junction contained 6 bases not matched to a gene. There are 12 residues in the CDR3. In DNA, the CDR3 is TGTGCCAGCAGCCAGGGGCAGGGGGCAGCTTTCTTT. This encodes CASSQGQGAAFF. Full variable domain (missing parts from reference TRBV11-1 and TRBJ1-1): EAEVAQSPRYKITEKSQAVAFWCDPISGHATLYWYRQILGQGPELLVQFQDESVVDDSQLPKDRFSAERLKGVDSTLKIQPAELGDSAMYLCASSQGQGAAFFGQGTRLTVV.

A single count supports this clone. CDR3 sequence: CASSHPPASGRSNEQFF. CDR3 nucleotide sequence: TGCGCCAGCAGCCATCCTCCTGCTAGCGGGAGAAGTAATGAGCAGTTCTTC. V and J are TRBV4-1 and TRBJ2-1, with TRBD2 matching over 10 bases. Germline-derived CDR1 and CDR2 are MGHRA and YSYEKL. This CDR3 contains 17 residues. Unmatched junction bases numbered 12, after V lost 3 bases and J lost 7 bases.

This clone was found a few times. The genes are TRBV19 and TRBJ2-1, with 7 bases identical to TRBD2. The trim removed 5 bases at V and 10 bases at J, leaving 2 bases unmatched. The germline gives CDR1 LNHDA, CDR2 SQIVND (reference sequence). This CDR3 comprises 11 residues. The CDR3 DNA follows: TGTGCCAGTAGTGTGGGACTAGAGCAGTTCTTC. This gives the protein CASSVGLEQFF.

The chain joins TRBV14 to TRBJ2-7, with D uncertain. CDR1 is SGHDN, CDR2 FVKESK, per germline. V lost 2 bases and J 1 base, leaving 6 bases between the germline ends. The CDR3 totals 13 residues. This CDR3 reads CASSQYRSYEQYF. As DNA, the CDR3 is TGTGCCAGCAGCCAATACCGATCCTACGAGCAGTACTTC.

The rearrangement links TRBV19 to TRBJ2-7, with 7 bases aligning to TRBD2. Trimming took 0 bases from V and 3 from J; bases not matched to a gene: 2. The CDR3 has 14 residues. Germline V gives CDR1 LNHDA, CDR2 SQIVND (reference sequence). CDR3 bases: TGTGCCAGTAGTATAGAACTAGCGAGCTACGAGCAGTACTTC. This encodes CASSIELASYEQYF.

This clone has just a few counts. The J gene is TRBJ2-1, the V gene TRBV29-1; 11 nucleotides align to TRBD2. V lost 1 base, J lost 8 bases, and 13 bases stayed unmatched. Germline V lookup: CDR1 SQVTM, CDR2 ANQGSEA. The CDR3 totals 17 residues. In DNA form, the CDR3 reads TGCAGCGTTGAAGTTTCCAGGACTAGCGGGTTAATCTATGAGCAGTTCTTC. Translated, it gives CSVEVSRTSGLIYEQFF.

This chain links TRBV6-5 with TRBJ2-7; D may be TRBD2 (5 bases). The length of the CDR3 is 14 residues. Trimming cost V 5 bases and J 4 bases, with 15 bases left between them. The germline gives CDR1 MNHEY, CDR2 SVGAGI. CDR3 nucleotides: TGTGCCAGCAGTACCCCGCGGGTTCTATACGAGCAGTACTTC. Translated: CASSTPRVLYEQYF.

The chain joins TRBV2 to TRBJ1-5; D is unclear. From germline, CDR1 is SNHLY and CDR2 FYNNEI. The V end was cut by 3 bases, the J end by 2 bases, with 14 bases between. CDR3 length: 16 residues. The CDR3 reads CASSESVGEGNQPQHF. DNA of the CDR3: TGTGCCAGCAGTGAGTCGGTTGGGGAGGGCAATCAGCCCCAGCATTTT.

J is TRBJ2-7 and V is TRBV27; D may be TRBD1 (5 bases). Germline V CDR1 and CDR2: MNHEY, SMNVEV (reference sequence). V lost 1 base and J lost 0, with 16 bases in between. The CDR3 loop spans 17 amino acids. In DNA, the CDR3 is TGTGCCAGCAGTTTATTCCGGACACACACGGACTCCTACGAGCAGTACTTC. Its translation: CASSLFRTHTDSYEQYF.